This TCR beta chain was sequenced in a study of blood T cell repertoires in COVID-19. Study-level information: Sites across the United States, Italy and Spain contributed samples from acute and convalescent COVID-19. The analysed material was cDNA or gDNA that came from T cells, B-cell-depleted T cells, or PBMCs.

This clone was seen repeatedly, ten times or more. Authors' processing steps: Nucleated cell number was recorded as an estimate derived from reference gene primer amplification. The method was immunoSEQ multiplex PCR; TCRdb's version includes in-frame clones alone and lacks a portion of them. V and J calls and clone size follow that table, whereas D and trimming were derived from the DNA. There are approximately 80,000 clones in the sample; over 70% occur only once, and 5.7% lies in the top ten. Germline V lookup: CDR1 SGHAT, CDR2 FQNNGV. V shed 0 bases and J shed 0 bases, with 3 bases lying between them. The CDR3 has 14 amino acids.

V usage is TRBV11-2 and J usage is TRBJ1-5; D ambiguous. The source of this sequence is a man in his fifties with active or convalescent COVID-19. Sequenced: peripheral blood. In DNA form, the CDR3 reads TGTGCCAGCAGCTTAGACCATAGCAATCAGCCCCAGCATTTT. It yields the protein CASSLDHSNQPQHF.